Presented here are 15 T cell receptor beta chains from one specimen sequenced in a study of blood T cell repertoires in COVID-19. Generated by immunoSEQ multiplex PCR, the TCRdb table keeps only in-frame clones and is missing some. The sample holds about 280,000 clones, approximately 83% seen once. The sample was peripheral blood. All receptors come from a woman aged 70-85 years with acute or convalescent COVID-19.

The genes are TRBV25-1 and TRBJ2-3; weak D call: TRBD2 (5 bases). Germline CDR1 and CDR2: MGHDK and SYGVNS. V lost 1 base and J 5 bases, leaving 10 bases between the germline ends. The CDR3 runs 14 residues. The DNA for the CDR3 is TGTGCCAGCAGTGAATCTGGAGCGGTAGATACGCAGTATTTT. Translating it yields CASSESGAVDTQYF.

The CDR3 region has the DNA TGTGCCAGCAGGAGGACAGGTGAGGATACGCAGTATTTT. This sequence encodes CASRRTGEDTQYF. This chain connects TRBV6-5 to TRBJ2-3, with 7 bases lining up with TRBD1. Per the germline V gene, CDR1 is MNHEY and CDR2 is SVGAGI. The J segment lost 6 bases and the V segment lost 6 bases, leaving 6 bases of the junction unmatched. CDR3 size: 13 residues.

V is TRBV5-6 and J is TRBJ2-4; D may be TRBD2 (6 bases). The CDR3 is 16 amino acids. CDR1 SGHDT and CDR2 YYEEEE come from the germline V gene. Trimming removed 3 bases from V and 1 base from J, with 14 bases in between. DNA of the CDR3: TGTGCCAGCAGCTCAGGTCTCCGGGGGGCCAAAAACATTCAGTACTTC. Its protein is CASSSGLRGAKNIQYF.

The chain employs TRBV12-3 or TRBV12-4 and TRBJ1-1; D uncertain. V lost 4 bases and J 7 bases, leaving 13 bases between the germline ends. This CDR3 contains 13 residues. The CDR3 is CASSSGSLIEAFF. Here the CDR3 DNA reads TGTGCCAGCAGTTCCGGGAGCCTAATTGAAGCTTTCTTT.

The chain combines TRBV6-6 with TRBJ2-5, with D tentatively TRBD1 (6 bases). V lost 5 bases and J lost 0, with 13 bases in between. The CDR3 loop spans 15 amino acids. CDR1 is MNHNY and CDR2 is SVGAGI in the germline V gene (reference sequence). CDR3 DNA: TGTGCCAGCAGTAAAGGTGGGGGCTACCAAGAGACCCAGTACTTC. It yields the protein CASSKGGGYQETQYF.

V usage is TRBV5-5 and J usage is TRBJ1-3; D is uncertain. V was clipped by 2 bases and J by 1 base, with 7 bases between them. The CDR3 extends over 14 amino acids. CDR1 and CDR2 (germline): SGHKS, YYEKEE (reference sequence). CDR3 protein: CASSLAGSGNTIYF. The CDR3 DNA reads TGTGCCAGCAGCTTAGCGGGTTCTGGAAACACCATATATTTT. Drawing the rest from reference TRBV5-5 and TRBJ1-3, the complete variable domain is DAGVTQSPTHLIKTRGQQVTLRCSPISGHKSVSWYQQVLGQGPQFIFQYYEKEERGRGNFPDRFSARQFPNYSSELNVNALLLGDSALYLCASSLAGSGNTIYFGEGSWLTVV.

J is TRBJ2-3 and V is TRBV7-8; D is undetermined. V lost 5 bases and J 5 bases, leaving 14 bases between the germline ends. CDR1 and CDR2 (germline): SGHVS, FQNEAQ. CDR3 length equals 14 residues. CDR3 DNA sequence: TGTGCCAGCAGCCCGTCTATAAGTGTAGATACGCAGTATTTT. Translation: CASSPSISVDTQYF.

This clone was detected once. The chain employs TRBV5-1 and TRBJ2-2, with a tentative D call TRBD1 (5 bases). The CDR3 extends over 17 amino acids. Trimming pared 6 bases from V and 1 base from J, leaving 19 bases between. Germline V gene lookup returns CDR1 SGHRS and CDR2 YFSETQ. The CDR3 coding sequence is TGCGCCAGCACCCCCAGGGTGATAGGTCGGAACACCGGGGAGCTGTTTTTT. Translated, it gives CASTPRVIGRNTGELFF.

The rearrangement joins TRBV5-1 to TRBJ2-2; 7 bases align to TRBD1. This CDR3 spans 14 amino acids. From germline, CDR1 is SGHRS and CDR2 YFSETQ. Unmatched junction bases numbered 3, after V lost 1 base and J lost 6 bases. For the CDR3, the DNA is TGCGCCAGCAGCTTGAGAGGGGGCCCCGGGGAGCTGTTTTTT. Its translation is CASSLRGGPGELFF.

The gene calls are TRBV2 and TRBJ2-7; 8 bases fit TRBD2. The CDR3 runs to 15 residues. Trimming at V came to 0 bases and at J to 5 bases, leaving 6 bases not matched to a gene. Germline CDR1 SNHLY, CDR2 FYNNEI. The CDR3 nucleotides read TGTGCCAGCAGTGAAGCACGGGGGGGCCGTAACGAGCAGTACTTC. This sequence encodes CASSEARGGRNEQYF.

J is TRBJ2-6 and V is TRBV19; 10 bases are a match to TRBD1. With 4 bases clipped from V and 2 bases from J, the junction kept 5 bases outside the gene matches. This CDR3 has 17 amino acids. In germline, CDR1 is LNHDA, CDR2 SQIVND (reference sequence). CDR3 DNA sequence: TGTGCCAGTAGTACCCGGGACAGGGGCCCTGGGGCCAACGTCCTGACTTTC. Amino acid sequence: CASSTRDRGPGANVLTF.

This clone has just one count. The V and J genes are TRBV28 and TRBJ1-2; D remains unclear. V was cut by 3 bases and J by 4 bases, with 12 bases left in between. CDR3 length equals 14 residues. The V gene's germline CDR1 is MDHEN and CDR2 SYDVKM. CDR3 loop: CASSLRAGGYGYTF. The CDR3 DNA is TGTGCCAGCAGTTTGCGGGCAGGAGGCTATGGCTACACCTTC.

This clone appeared once. The chain couples TRBV18 to TRBJ1-1; D is unresolved. Trimming took off 6 bases at V and 1 base at J, with 15 bases between the two ends. The CDR3 sequence is 15 residues long. Germline V gene lookup returns CDR1 KGHSH and CDR2 LQKENI. The CDR3 protein is CASSQSGVGNTEAFF. The CDR3 DNA is TGTGCCAGCTCCCAATCCGGGGTGGGGAACACTGAAGCTTTCTTT.

This chain uses TRBV5-1 with TRBJ2-4; TRBD1 is a possible D gene (5 bases). From germline, CDR1 is SGHRS and CDR2 YFSETQ. This CDR3 spans 14 amino acids. V was cut by 4 bases and J by 8 bases, with 16 bases left in between. The CDR3 bases are TGCGCCAGCAGCCTCCGGCCCGAAGGGGACATTCAGTACTTC. It encodes CASSLRPEGDIQYF. Using reference TRBV5-1 and TRBJ2-4 for the parts outside the CDR3, the full variable domain is KAGVTQTPRYLIKTRGQQVTLSCSPISGHRSVSWYQQTPGQGLQFLFEYFSETQRNKGNFPGRFSGRQFSNSRSEMNVSTLELGDSALYLCASSLRPEGDIQYFGAGTRLSVL.

V is TRBV25-1 and J is TRBJ1-2; D is undetermined. Germline CDR1 reads MGHDK; CDR2 reads SYGVNS. The V gene lost 1 base and the J gene lost 8 bases, with 5 bases spanning the gap. The CDR3 sequence is 11 residues long. As DNA, the CDR3 is TGTGCCAGCAGTGAATCGTTCGGCTACACCTTC. Translating gives CASSESFGYTF.